The present T cell receptor beta chain was sequenced within a study of tissue T cells after allogeneic stem cell transplantation. Clones were sequenced by immunoSEQ multiplex PCR, and TCRdb holds only the in-frame ones, with some missing. Of over 7,000 clones detected, 45% to 55% appear once; the ten largest clones hold around 3.9%. The time point: mouse harvest day 7 after allogeneic transplant. Mouse grafts combined 10^7 T-cell-depleted bone marrow cells with 10^6 splenic CD5+ T cells. Points on this clone: Genes and germline come from the mouse.

The material sequenced was gut tissue. This clonotype was sampled from a female BALB/c mouse given C57BL/6 T cells with graft-versus-host disease after an allogeneic hematopoietic cell transplant.

The part of the CDR3 DNA that was read is TGTGCCAGCTCTCTCGACTGGGTTTATGAACAGTAC. Its protein is CASSLDWVYEQY. The entire CDR3 is CASSLDWVYEQYF. The chain has TRBV12-2 and TRBJ2-7; 7 nucleotides align to TRBD2. The read is 1 residue too short to cover the CDR3 end, so that end is filled in from the germline J gene. Germline V lookup: CDR1 SGHLS, CDR2 HYDKME. CDR3 length: 13 residues. V shed 0 bases and J 4 bases; nucleotides not matched to a gene: 2. The full variable domain, completed using reference TRBV12-2 and TRBJ2-7, is NSGVVQSPRYIIKGKGERSILKCIPISGHLSVAWYQQTQGQELKFFIQHYDKMERDKGNLPSRFSVQQFDDYHSEMNMSALELEDSAVYFCASSLDWVYEQYFGPGTRLTVL.